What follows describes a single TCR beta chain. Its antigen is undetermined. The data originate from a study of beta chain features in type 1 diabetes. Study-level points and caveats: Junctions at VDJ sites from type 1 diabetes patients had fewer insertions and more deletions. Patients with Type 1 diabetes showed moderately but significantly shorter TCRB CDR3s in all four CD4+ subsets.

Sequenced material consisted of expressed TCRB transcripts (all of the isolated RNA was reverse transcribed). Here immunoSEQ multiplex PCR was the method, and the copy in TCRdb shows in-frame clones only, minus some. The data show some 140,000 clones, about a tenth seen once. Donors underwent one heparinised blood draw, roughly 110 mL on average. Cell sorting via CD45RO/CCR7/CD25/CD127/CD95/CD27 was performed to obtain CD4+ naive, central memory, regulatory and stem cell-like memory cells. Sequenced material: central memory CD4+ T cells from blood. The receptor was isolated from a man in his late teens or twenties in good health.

CDR3 DNA: TGTGCCAGCAGTGATATTTCGGGGAATTCACCCCTCCACTTT. Translated: CASSDISGNSPLHF. The chain couples TRBV25-1 to TRBJ1-6, with no clear D. V was trimmed by 3 bases and J by 7 bases, leaving 10 bases between them. The CDR3 length is 14 residues. The germline gives CDR1 MGHDK, CDR2 SYGVNS.